The clone carrying this TCR beta chain was counted many times. Its antigen is currently unknown. Individual cDNA molecules were tagged with unique molecular identifiers, the study reported. TCRdb re-analysed the 5' RACE reads in MiXCR, keeping a single row per CDR3 protein. There are more than 25,000 distinct CDR3 sequences in the sample; about 4.5% occur only once, and approximately 5.3% lies in the top ten. The sample originates from a study of early T cells in non-severe SARS-CoV-2 infection. Study-level information: The study sequenced bulk RNA from unsorted whole blood, with chains unpaired.

This CDR3 spans 14 amino acids. CDR1 and CDR2 from the germline V gene are LNHDA and SQIVND (reference sequence). V was pared by 6 bases and J by 1 base, with 5 bases of the junction left unmatched. Study conclusions and caveats: Sequences matched to VDJdb favored anti-spike CD8 responses, while private and CD4 specificities were missed.

This chain connects TRBV19 to TRBJ2-5; 7 nucleotides agree with TRBD1. Material: whole blood, obtained at baseline. This receptor was identified in an adult who was a healthcare worker with PCR-confirmed SARS-CoV-2 infection or an uninfected control (not recorded which). The CDR3 DNA reads as TGTGCCAGTAGAATGGGACAGATCCAAGAGACCCAGTACTTC. This sequence encodes CASRMGQIQETQYF.